The 15 T cell receptor beta chains below were found in one sample sequenced in a study of cytomegalovirus exposure and HLA in healthy donors listed by TCRdb under 2017. The library was produced with the immunoSEQ multiplex PCR assay. For the multiplex PCR, a mixture combining 60 forward primers for TCR Vbeta segments and 13 reverse primers for TCR Jbeta segments was used. The immuneACCESS repertoire file appears here via TCRdb, limited to in-frame rearrangements. These files lack a portion of the clones; in checked studies, under half of the deficit traces to unresolved V genes, and the cause of the others is not known. The sample includes around 190,000 clones, with around 73% observed a single time. In total, the top ten clones hold nearly 3% of the sample. Sequenced input: PBMCs. These receptors came from a woman in her twenties or thirties in good health and CMV-seronegative.

The V call is TRBV10-3, the J call TRBJ1-2, with 9 bases matching TRBD1. The junction had 16 bases not matched to a gene; V was cut back by 8 bases and J by 6 bases. The CDR3 runs 16 residues. CDR1 is ENHRY and CDR2 is SYGVKD in the germline V gene. The CDR3 loop is CAIPLTGGSRSDGYTF. Written as DNA, the CDR3 is TGTGCCATCCCCTTGACAGGGGGGAGTAGGTCGGATGGCTACACCTTC.

The chain has TRBV10-3 and TRBJ2-3; D possibly corresponds to TRBD1 (5 bases). V gave up 0 bases and J gave up 0 bases, with 7 bases separating them. The CDR3 sequence is 15 residues long. Per germline, CDR1 ENHRY and CDR2 SYGVKD. The CDR3 is CAISESQASTDTQYF. In DNA form, the CDR3 reads TGTGCCATCAGTGAGTCACAGGCTAGCACAGATACGCAGTATTTT.

This chain uses TRBV15 with TRBJ2-3, with D possibly matching TRBD2 (6 bases). Looked up from germline, CDR1 is LNHNV and CDR2 is YYDKDF (reference sequence). CDR3 length: 19 amino acids. Trimming took 3 bases from V and 3 from J, leaving 25 bases between them. The CDR3 region is CATSSGGLRAGRETDTQYF. The CDR3 coding sequence is TGTGCCACCAGCAGTGGGGGGTTGAGGGCAGGGCGCGAAACAGATACGCAGTATTTT.

V is TRBV6-1 and J is TRBJ2-5, with a possible D match to TRBD1 (7 bases). The V gene lost 0 bases and the J gene lost 4 bases, with 18 bases spanning the gap. CDR1 MNHNS and CDR2 SASEGT come from the germline V gene. The CDR3 is made up of 17 amino acids. In DNA, the CDR3 is TGTGCCAGCAGTGAAGCATTGACAGGGAGGCTCGGAGAGACCCAGTACTTC. As protein: CASSEALTGRLGETQYF.

CDR3 nucleotide sequence: TGTGCCAGCAGTCCCGTCACTGAAGCTTTCTTT. Translating gives CASSPVTEAFF. This chain connects TRBV6-6 to TRBJ1-1; unclear D gene. The CDR3 runs to 11 residues. The germline gives CDR1 MNHNY, CDR2 SVGAGI (reference sequence). Trimming shortened V by 5 bases and J by 4 bases, and 5 bases separated the two germline ends.

The chain carries TRBV7-6 and TRBJ1-2; D may be TRBD1 (5 bases). The V and J ends lost 2 bases and 7 bases respectively, with 11 bases between them. CDR1 is SGHVS and CDR2 is FNYEAQ in the germline V gene. The CDR3 contains 13 residues. The CDR3 DNA reads TGTGCCAGCAGCTTATCGACGGGGGGTGGCTACACCTTC. Translated, it gives CASSLSTGGGYTF.

Notes on this clone: A read error may account for a junction end that differs from germline. The chain carries TRBV7-7 and TRBJ2-1; 8 nucleotides match TRBD1. CDR3 length: 15 amino acids. Germline loops: CDR1 SSHAT, CDR2 FNYEAQ (reference sequence). CDR3 DNA: TGTGCTAGCAGCTTAGCCCCGGGACAGGACAATGAGCAGTTCTTC. It codes for CASSLAPGQDNEQFF.

The V gene is TRBV6-1, the J gene TRBJ2-7, with D maybe TRBD2 (5 bases). V was cut by 1 base and J by 6 bases, with 13 bases left in between. The germline gives CDR1 MNHNS, CDR2 SASEGT. CDR3 length: 14 residues. CDR3: CASSEVGELPEQYF. CDR3 in DNA: TGTGCCAGCAGTGAAGTCGGGGAGCTACCCGAGCAGTACTTC.

The rearrangement links TRBV5-1 to TRBJ1-2, with D uncertain. The CDR3 length is 13 residues. V was pared by 0 bases and J by 8 bases, with 11 bases between. Germline V gives CDR1 SGHRS, CDR2 YFSETQ. CDR3 residues: CASSLGAYNGYTF. The CDR3 bases are TGCGCCAGCAGCTTGGGGGCCTATAACGGCTACACCTTC. The full variable domain, completed using reference TRBV5-1 and TRBJ1-2, is KAGVTQTPRYLIKTRGQQVTLSCSPISGHRSVSWYQQTPGQGLQFLFEYFSETQRNKGNFPGRFSGRQFSNSRSEMNVSTLELGDSALYLCASSLGAYNGYTFGSGTRLTVV.

This clone has a handful of counts. The V gene is TRBV10-3, the J gene TRBJ2-1, with TRBD1 matching over 7 bases. V dropped 10 bases and J dropped 3; count of bases not matched to a gene: 9. The CDR3 sequence is 14 residues long. Germline V gene lookup returns CDR1 ENHRY and CDR2 SYGVKD. CDR3 loop: CATTDRAIYNEQFF. The CDR3, as DNA: TGTGCCACGACCGACAGGGCCATCTACAATGAGCAGTTCTTC.

The chain has TRBV7-2 and TRBJ1-2; D possibly corresponds to TRBD1 (5 bases). V was pared by 1 base and J by 6 bases, with 9 bases between. This CDR3 contains 13 residues. Per the germline V gene, CDR1 is SGHTA and CDR2 is FQGNSA. The CDR3 coding sequence is TGTGCCAGCAGCTTAGTGGCAGGGAATGGCTACACCTTC. Translation: CASSLVAGNGYTF.

The rearrangement joins TRBV4-1 to TRBJ2-3; D perhaps matches TRBD2 (6 bases). The V gene's germline CDR1 is MGHRA and CDR2 YSYEKL. This CDR3 is built from 18 residues. The V end lost 5 bases, the J end lost 0 bases, and 21 bases lay between the germline ends. The CDR3 loop is CASSSRTPFGTSTDTQYF. CDR3 bases: TGCGCCAGCAGCTCACGGACCCCCTTTGGGACTAGCACAGATACGCAGTATTTT.

V usage is TRBV9 and J usage is TRBJ1-5; no clear D gene. Germline CDR1 and CDR2: SGDLS and YYNGEE. This CDR3 has 15 residues. V lost 3 bases and J lost 6, with 16 bases in between. The CDR3 bases are TGTGCCAGCAGCGGACTTAAAATATCATCTCAGCCCCAGCATTTT. Protein product: CASSGLKISSQPQHF.

This rearrangement joins TRBV6-5 to TRBJ2-7; 9 bases are shared with TRBD2. Germline assignment: CDR1 MNHEY and CDR2 SVGAGI. This CDR3 is built from 13 residues. The V gene end was trimmed by 4 bases and the J gene end by 13 bases; junction bases not matched to a gene: 11. Written as DNA, the CDR3 is TGTGCCAGCAGTTTTGAGACTAGCGGCGCCGTTTACTTC. This encodes CASSFETSGAVYF.

The gene calls are TRBV9 and TRBJ1-2, with TRBD1 matching over 9 bases. CDR1 and CDR2 from the germline V gene are SGDLS and YYNGEE. V was pared by 4 bases and J by 7 bases, with 11 bases of the junction left unmatched. The CDR3 has 15 amino acids. CDR3 sequence (DNA): TGTGCCAGCAGCCCTCACCTTGGGACAGGGTGTGGCTACACCTTC. It translates to CASSPHLGTGCGYTF. The complete variable domain, with remaining parts taken from reference TRBV9 and TRBJ1-2, reads DSGVTQTPKHLITATGQRVTLRCSPRSGDLSVYWYQQSLDQGLQFLIQYYNGEERAKGNILERFSAQQFPDLHSELNLSSLELGDSALYFCASSPHLGTGCGYTFGSGTRLTVV.